Following are 2 T cell receptor beta chains from one sample sequenced in a study of T cell repertoires in cytomegalovirus infection. TCRdb redid the calling of the reads with MiXCR, one entry per CDR3 protein. The sample carries 740,000 or so distinct CDR3 sequences, about a third recorded once. Sequencing was carried out using PBMCs. The receptors come from a human donor in good health (CMV status not recorded). Some clones in this sample may be carry-over from other donors' samples.

The gene calls are TRBV5-5 and TRBJ2-1; 7 nucleotides agree with TRBD1. From germline, CDR1 is SGHKS and CDR2 YYEKEE (reference sequence). V shed 2 bases and J 4 bases; nucleotides not matched to a gene: 3. The CDR3 extends over 14 amino acids. The CDR3 sequence is CASSFGGQYNEQFF. The CDR3 DNA is TGTGCCAGCAGCTTTGGGGGACAGTACAATGAGCAGTTCTTC.

The chain uses TRBV24-1 and TRBJ2-1, with 10 bases lining up with TRBD1. Germline CDR1 and CDR2: KGHDR and SFDVKD. V dropped 4 bases and J dropped 4; count of bases not matched to a gene: 6. The CDR3 sequence is 16 residues long. The CDR3 DNA reads as TGTGCCACCAGTGACAGACAGGGGGCGCGGTACAATGAGCAGTTCTTC. This sequence encodes CATSDRQGARYNEQFF.